Listed here are 21 T cell receptor beta chains from one sample, sequenced in a study of blood T cells in healthy people across ages. A sample-barcoded 5' primer and a J-beta primer mix were used in a second PCR of about 7 to 12 cycles. TCRdb independently ran MiXCR on the 5' RACE reads; one entry per CDR3 protein. The table lists just under 750,000 distinct CDR3 sequences, about a fifth of them singletons. The sequenced sample consisted of blood. The receptors stem from a man between 65 and 85 years old in good health.

This clonotype was recorded at least ten times. The gene calls are TRBV5-1 and TRBJ2-3; D possibly uses TRBD1 or TRBD2 (5 bases each). V lost 3 bases, J lost 2 bases, and 10 bases lay in between. This CDR3 is built from 14 residues. Germline CDR1 and CDR2: SGHRS and YFSETQ. CDR3 residues: CASSSGTDTDTQYF. The CDR3 DNA sequence: TGCGCCAGCAGCTCCGGGACGGACACAGATACGCAGTATTTT. Variable domain in full (rest from reference TRBV5-1 and TRBJ2-3): KAGVTQTPRYLIKTRGQQVTLSCSPISGHRSVSWYQQTPGQGLQFLFEYFSETQRNKGNFPGRFSGRQFSNSRSEMNVSTLELGDSALYLCASSSGTDTDTQYFGPGTRLTVL.

This clonotype was counted a few times. CDR3 amino acids: CASWDRWGTEAFF. The CDR3 bases are TGTGCCAGCTGGGACAGGTGGGGCACTGAAGCTTTCTTT. V gene TRBV12-3 or TRBV12-4 combines with J gene TRBJ1-1, with TRBD1 identical over 8 bases. CDR3 length: 13 residues. V dropped 8 bases and J dropped 4; count of bases not matched to a gene: 6.

This clonotype was seen a handful of times. The rearrangement uses TRBV20-1 and TRBJ1-5, with TRBD1 as a possible D gene (5 bases). V lost 5 bases and J 6 bases, leaving 14 bases between the germline ends. CDR3 length equals 13 residues. Germline V gene lookup returns CDR1 DFQATT and CDR2 SNEGSKA (reference sequence). The CDR3 reads CSASSSGSQPQHF. Written as DNA, the CDR3 is TGCAGTGCTTCGAGTTCAGGGAGTCAGCCCCAGCATTTT.

This clonotype was seen at least ten times. The CDR3 bases are TGTGCCATCAGTGAGCTCGCAGGGGCCTACGAGCAGTACTTC. Amino acid sequence: CAISELAGAYEQYF. The chain has TRBV10-3 and TRBJ2-5; TRBD1 is a possible D gene (6 bases). The J call may be faulty, since TRBJ2-7 better matches the DNA end. The CDR3 totals 14 residues. Germline CDR1 is ENHRY and CDR2 is SYGVKD.

The rearrangement links TRBV12-3 or TRBV12-4 to TRBJ1-1; 8 bases align to TRBD1. The CDR3 extends over 16 amino acids. The trim removed 3 bases at V and 0 bases at J, leaving 6 bases unmatched. CDR3: CASSFWGQVMNTEAFF. Written as DNA, the CDR3 is TGTGCCAGCAGTTTTTGGGGACAGGTTATGAACACTGAAGCTTTCTTT.

The chain joins TRBV18 to TRBJ1-1; a weak D match, TRBD1 (6 bases). Between the trimmed V and J ends, which lost 6 bases and 6 bases, there was a span of 17 bases. Germline values: CDR1 KGHSH, CDR2 LQKENI. There are 14 residues in the CDR3. In DNA, the CDR3 is TGTGCCAGCTCCGACTACAGGGACTCGGCTGAAGCTTTCTTT. Translating gives CASSDYRDSAEAFF.

V gene TRBV11-2 combines with J gene TRBJ2-1, with 7 bases that match TRBD1. The J call is uncertain, as TRBJ2-7 better fits the DNA end. Germline V gene sequence: CDR1 SGHAT, CDR2 FQNNGV. The CDR3 is 12 amino acids. The CDR3 DNA is TGTGCCAGCAGCTCGACAGGGACCGAGCAGTACTTC. Protein product: CASSSTGTEQYF.

The rearrangement uses TRBV18 and TRBJ2-7; tentative D call: TRBD2 (5 bases). V was cut by 5 bases and J by 6 bases, with 8 bases left in between. The CDR3 loop spans 11 amino acids. Germline V gene sequence: CDR1 KGHSH, CDR2 LQKENI. The CDR3 nucleotides are TGTGCCAGCTCATCGGCGGGCGAGCAGTACTTC. Translation gives CASSSAGEQYF.

This clonotype was seen only a few times. The rearrangement uses TRBV6-1 and TRBJ1-6; TRBD1 matches 11 bases. Germline V gives CDR1 MNHNS, CDR2 SASEGT. This CDR3 region has 16 residues. V lost 0 bases, J lost 9 bases, and 4 bases stayed unmatched. As DNA, the CDR3 is TGTGCCAGCAGTGAAGCCTCCGGGACAGGGGGTTCACCCCTCCACTTT. It yields the protein CASSEASGTGGSPLHF.

The chain carries TRBV12-3 or TRBV12-4 and TRBJ2-1; the match to TRBD2 covers 14 bases. There are 18 residues in the CDR3. J gave up 0 bases and V 7 bases, and 8 bases lay outside the gene matches. CDR3 sequence: CASTGLAGATSSYNEQFF. For the CDR3, the DNA is TGTGCCAGCACGGGACTAGCGGGAGCTACGAGCTCCTACAATGAGCAGTTCTTC.

J is TRBJ2-5 and V is TRBV7-9, with D unresolved. The last part of the DNA fits TRBJ2-7 better; the J call may be wrong. This CDR3 has 12 residues. The germline CDR1 and CDR2 sequences are SEHNR and FQNEAQ (reference sequence). The CDR3 here is CASSLGKYEQYF. The DNA of the CDR3 is TGTGCCAGCAGCTTAGGGAAATACGAGCAGTACTTC.

This clonotype was observed a handful of times. Germline is not matched at one junction end, which may reflect a read error. The chain couples TRBV12-3 or TRBV12-4 to TRBJ2-3; D tentatively reads TRBD1 or TRBD2 (6 bases each). The CDR3 is 16 amino acids. The CDR3 DNA reads TGTGCCAGCAGTTTAGGGGGTTTTAAGGGGGGAGATGCGCAGTATTTT. It yields the protein CASSLGGFKGGDAQYF.

This clonotype was counted between two and nine times. V and J are TRBV2 and TRBJ2-1; weak D call: TRBD2 (5 bases). CDR1 is SNHLY, CDR2 FYNNEI, per germline. V was shortened by 10 bases and J by 3 bases, with 22 bases between the two germline ends. The CDR3 length is 16 residues. This CDR3 is CANQPEPSGFYNEQFF. In DNA form, the CDR3 reads TGTGCCAACCAGCCAGAGCCGAGCGGATTCTACAATGAGCAGTTCTTC.

The J gene is TRBJ1-1, the V gene TRBV5-1, with a weak D call TRBD1 (6 bases). V lost 2 bases to trimming and J lost 7 bases, with 12 bases between them. The CDR3 runs to 13 residues. From germline, CDR1 is SGHRS and CDR2 YFSETQ. CDR3 in amino acids: CASSLNGQLEAFF. For the CDR3, the DNA is TGCGCCAGCAGCTTAAACGGACAGCTTGAAGCTTTCTTT.

V is TRBV7-3 and J is TRBJ2-1, with TRBD2 identical over 8 bases. Trimming at V came to 5 bases and at J to 7 bases, leaving 7 bases not matched to a gene. Germline loops: CDR1 SGHTA, CDR2 FQGTGA. The CDR3 totals 14 residues. The CDR3 DNA reads as TGTGCCAGCAGCCCGGGGGGGTTGGGAAATGAGCAGTTCTTC. It yields the protein CASSPGGLGNEQFF.

This clonotype has ten or more counts. The V gene is TRBV7-9, the J gene TRBJ1-2; D gene uncertain. Trimming shortened V by 5 bases and J by 2 bases, and 12 bases separated the two germline ends. The germline V gene has CDR1 SEHNR and CDR2 FQNEAQ (reference sequence). The CDR3 is made up of 14 amino acids. DNA of the CDR3: TGTGCCAGCAGCCCGGACCCAGCAAACTATGGCTACACCTTC. It is translated as CASSPDPANYGYTF.

The rearrangement uses TRBV5-1 and TRBJ2-1, with D maybe TRBD2 (5 bases). In germline, CDR1 is SGHRS, CDR2 YFSETQ. Deletions cut 1 base from V and 8 bases from J, with 19 bases between. This CDR3 has 16 amino acids. The CDR3 bases are TGCGCCAGCAGCTTGAAGTGGCGGTGGAGGTTCGATGAGCAGTTCTTC. Amino acid sequence: CASSLKWRWRFDEQFF.

The chain carries TRBV11-2 and TRBJ2-5; 9 bases agree with TRBD2. The better agreement between TRBJ2-7 and the DNA end casts doubt on the J call. This CDR3 comprises 16 residues. CDR1 and CDR2 (germline): SGHAT, FQNNGV. The CDR3 protein is CASSLFPGLALYEQYV. CDR3 in DNA: TGTGCCAGCAGCTTATTTCCGGGACTAGCCTTATACGAGCAGTACGTC.

The chain combines TRBV12-3 or TRBV12-4 with TRBJ2-5; 7 bases match TRBD2. The DNA end favors TRBJ2-1, so the J call may be wrong. The CDR3 is made up of 13 amino acids. This CDR3 is CASRATLGGMQFF. CDR3 in DNA: TGTGCCAGCAGGGCGACCTTGGGAGGGATGCAGTTCTTC.

This clonotype has just one count. This sequence joins TRBV20-1 and TRBJ1-5; 7 bases map to TRBD1. The V gene's germline CDR1 is DFQATT and CDR2 SNEGSKA (reference sequence). CDR3 length equals 14 residues. V was pared by 0 bases and J by 3 bases, with 2 bases of the junction left unmatched. CDR3 coding DNA: TGCAGTGCTAGAGAAGGGACAGACAATCAGCCCCAGCATTTT. It specifies CSAREGTDNQPQHF.

This clonotype was seen a few times. This sequence joins TRBV25-1 and TRBJ2-5; weak D call: TRBD2 (5 bases). The CDR3 spans 12 residues. Per germline, CDR1 MGHDK and CDR2 SYGVNS. Trimming removed 8 bases from V and 11 bases from J, with 18 bases in between. CDR3 loop: CASSRGFGEQYF. The CDR3 DNA reads TGTGCCAGCTCCCGGGGATTTGGAGAGCAGTACTTC.